The 18 T cell receptor beta chains listed next were all sequenced from one sample in a study of cytotoxic CD8 clonotypes in ibrutinib-treated CLL listed by TCRdb under 2021. This specimen's time point label, interpreted: about 11 months on ibrutinib. Library method: the immunoSEQ multiplex PCR assay. TCRdb holds this immuneACCESS table with in-frame rearrangements only. Some clones are missing; in checked studies, unresolved V genes explain under half, and the rest has no known cause. For this sample the table gives 200,000 to 250,000 clones, of which 70% to 75% were detected only once. The ten top clones hold 5.5% to 6% of the sample. This specimen consisted of PBMCs, obtained after 12 months of ibrutinib treatment. These receptors were obtained from a human donor with chronic lymphocytic leukemia.

A note on this clone: The sample contains more than one DNA sequence encoding this CDR3. V usage is TRBV30 and J usage is TRBJ1-4; D gene uncertain. The CDR3 runs to 11 residues. V was pared by 3 bases and J by 4 bases, with 3 bases between. Germline V gene sequence: CDR1 GTSNPN, CDR2 SVGIG (reference sequence). This CDR3 reads CAWSGNEKLFF. DNA for the CDR3: TGTGCCTGGAGCGGTAATGAAAAACTGTTTTTT.

The chain employs TRBV6-1 and TRBJ1-2, with D uncertain. Trimming removed 2 bases from V and 8 bases from J, with 18 bases in between. CDR3 length: 15 amino acids. Germline assignment: CDR1 MNHNS and CDR2 SASEGT. CDR3 bases: TGTGCCAGCAGTGAAAGAGGGAGGGCCCTAAGGGGCTACACCTTC. Translated: CASSERGRALRGYTF.

The V gene is TRBV29-1, the J gene TRBJ1-1; possibly TRBD1 for D (5 bases). In germline, CDR1 is SQVTM, CDR2 ANQGSEA. Between the trimmed V and J ends, which lost 7 bases and 3 bases, there was a span of 12 bases. CDR3 length equals 12 residues. Here the CDR3 reads CSAGRGDTEAFF. CDR3 bases: TGCAGCGCTGGGCGGGGGGACACTGAAGCTTTCTTT.

The chain recombines TRBV18 with TRBJ2-7, with 9 bases matching TRBD1. V shed 3 bases, J shed 3 bases, and the junction held 6 bases outside the gene matches. This CDR3 contains 15 residues. CDR1 is KGHSH, CDR2 LQKENI, per germline. The DNA of the CDR3 is TGTGCCAGCTCACCCCGGACAGGGGAAATCTACGAGCAGTACTTC. Translation: CASSPRTGEIYEQYF.

This chain joins TRBV11-3 and TRBJ2-1; 10 nucleotides agree with TRBD2. Germline V gene sequence: CDR1 SGHNT, CDR2 YENEEA. J was trimmed by 4 bases and V by 2 bases; bases with no gene match: 5. The CDR3 is 16 residues long. The CDR3 loop is CASSLRGAGGYNEQFF. CDR3 in DNA: TGTGCCAGCAGCTTAAGGGGAGCGGGAGGGTACAATGAGCAGTTCTTC. The full variable domain, in which reference TRBV11-3 and TRBJ2-1 provide the parts outside the CDR3, is EAGVVQSPRYKIIEKKQPVAFWCNPISGHNTLYWYLQNLGQGPELLIRYENEEAVDDSQLPKDRFSAERLKGVDSTLKIQPAELGDSAVYLCASSLRGAGGYNEQFFGPGTRLTVL.

This clone came up once. V and J are TRBV5-6 and TRBJ2-1, with a weak D call TRBD1 (5 bases). Germline-derived CDR1 and CDR2 are SGHDT and YYEEEE. This CDR3 has 14 amino acids. V lost 0 bases and J lost 7, with 11 bases in between. The CDR3 reads CASSLGSKGNEQFF. The CDR3 DNA reads as TGTGCCAGCAGCTTGGGGTCTAAGGGGAATGAGCAGTTCTTC.

The chain uses TRBV5-5 and TRBJ1-5; D is unclear. This CDR3 contains 15 residues. With 3 bases removed from V and 9 bases from J, the gap between germline ends came to 19 bases. Germline loops: CDR1 SGHKS, CDR2 YYEKEE (reference sequence). The CDR3 loop reads CASSSVTGQGRPQHF. CDR3 in DNA: TGTGCCAGCAGCTCGGTGACGGGCCAAGGTAGGCCCCAGCATTTT.

The genes are TRBV7-6 and TRBJ1-1; no clear D. V gave up 1 base and J gave up 2 bases, with 8 bases separating them. Germline V gives CDR1 SGHVS, CDR2 FNYEAQ. The CDR3 extends over 14 amino acids. In nucleotides, the CDR3 is TGTGCCAGCAGCTTAGTCGCCAGAAACACTGAAGCTTTCTTT. Translated: CASSLVARNTEAFF.

The genes are TRBV9 and TRBJ1-3; D is perhaps TRBD1 (6 bases). The CDR3 sequence is 15 residues long. The ends were cut back, 1 base at V and 4 bases at J, with 12 bases in the middle. Germline-derived CDR1 and CDR2 are SGDLS and YYNGEE. As DNA, the CDR3 is TGTGCCAGCAGCGTACGGGACACACAAGGAAACACCATATATTTT. Amino acid sequence: CASSVRDTQGNTIYF.

The chain has TRBV6-4 and TRBJ2-7; the match to TRBD1 covers 9 bases. CDR1 is MRHNA and CDR2 is SNTAGT in the germline V gene. The V segment lost 2 bases and the J segment 6 bases; nucleotides outside the gene matches: 5. This CDR3 has 14 residues. The CDR3 protein is CASSDGTGSGEQYF. The CDR3 DNA is TGTGCCAGCAGTGACGGGACAGGGTCAGGCGAGCAGTACTTC.

The rearrangement links TRBV19 to TRBJ2-7; the match to TRBD2 covers 10 bases. V gave up 5 bases and J gave up 6 bases; unmatched junction bases: 4. The CDR3 extends over 13 amino acids. The germline gives CDR1 LNHDA, CDR2 SQIVND (reference sequence). CDR3 DNA: TGTGCCAGTAGTGCACTAGCGGGAATCGAGCAGTACTTC. Protein: CASSALAGIEQYF.

For the CDR3, the DNA is TGTGCCAGCATTATGGGCGGGATGAACACCGGGGAGCTGTTTTTT. Translated: CASIMGGMNTGELFF. The genes are TRBV28 and TRBJ2-2; perhaps TRBD2 as D (6 bases). The CDR3 sequence is 15 residues long. The V gene lost 7 bases and the J gene lost 1 base, with 13 bases spanning the gap. Germline-derived CDR1 and CDR2 are MDHEN and SYDVKM.

This clone was observed at least ten times. The chain carries TRBV2 and TRBJ1-5; the D gene is possibly TRBD1 (5 bases). The CDR3 consists of 15 residues. The ends were cut back, 3 bases at V and 0 bases at J, with 9 bases in the middle. Germline lookup yields CDR1 SNHLY and CDR2 FYNNEI. The CDR3 bases are TGTGCCAGCAGTGATGGGGGAAGTAGCAATCAGCCCCAGCATTTT. Translating gives CASSDGGSSNQPQHF.

The rearrangement joins TRBV19 to TRBJ1-6; D is ambiguous. The CDR3 runs 15 residues. Between the trimmed V and J ends, which lost 3 bases and 9 bases, there was a span of 15 bases. Germline CDR1 reads LNHDA; CDR2 reads SQIVND (reference sequence). In DNA form, the CDR3 reads TGTGCCAGTAGTATTCGGGGAAATTCCGGTTCACCCCTCCACTTT. Its protein product is CASSIRGNSGSPLHF.

This clone was counted a single time. The chain has TRBV18 and TRBJ2-1; D gene uncertain. The germline CDR1 and CDR2 sequences are KGHSH and LQKENI. V was cut by 0 bases and J by 10 bases, with 4 bases left in between. The CDR3 has 11 residues. CDR3 loop: CASSPPVEQFF. In DNA form, the CDR3 reads TGTGCCAGCTCACCACCAGTCGAGCAGTTCTTC. The complete variable domain, with remaining parts taken from reference TRBV18 and TRBJ2-1, reads NAGVMQNPRHLVRRRGQEARLRCSPMKGHSHVYWYRQLPEEGLKFMVYLQKENIIDESGMPKERFSAEFPKEGPSILRIQQVVRGDSAAYFCASSPPVEQFFGPGTRLTVL.

V usage is TRBV6-1 and J usage is TRBJ2-3; perhaps D is TRBD1 or TRBD2 (5 bases each). Deletions cut 3 bases from V and 4 bases from J, with 11 bases between. The length of the CDR3 is 14 residues. Germline V CDR1 and CDR2: MNHNS, SASEGT. CDR3 nucleotides: TGTGCCAGCAGTGAGTGGGGGATCGCAGATACGCAGTATTTT. Encoded protein: CASSEWGIADTQYF.

The rearrangement uses TRBV7-6 and TRBJ1-4; D remains unclear. V dropped 5 bases and J dropped 5 bases, with 12 bases sitting between them. The CDR3 sequence is 14 residues long. CDR1 and CDR2 from the germline V gene are SGHVS and FNYEAQ. CDR3 in amino acids: CASSELLENEKLFF. As DNA, the CDR3 is TGTGCCAGCAGCGAATTACTAGAAAATGAAAAACTGTTTTTT.

This chain's CDR3 is CASREGGTTGCTF. In nucleotides, the CDR3 is TGTGCCAGTCGCGAGGGGGGGACGACCGGTTGCACCTTC. The J gene is TRBJ1-2, the V gene TRBV2; the D gene is possibly TRBD1 (6 bases). The CDR3 loop spans 13 amino acids. V was cut by 9 bases and J by 13 bases, with 24 bases left in between. Germline lookup yields CDR1 SNHLY and CDR2 FYNNEI.